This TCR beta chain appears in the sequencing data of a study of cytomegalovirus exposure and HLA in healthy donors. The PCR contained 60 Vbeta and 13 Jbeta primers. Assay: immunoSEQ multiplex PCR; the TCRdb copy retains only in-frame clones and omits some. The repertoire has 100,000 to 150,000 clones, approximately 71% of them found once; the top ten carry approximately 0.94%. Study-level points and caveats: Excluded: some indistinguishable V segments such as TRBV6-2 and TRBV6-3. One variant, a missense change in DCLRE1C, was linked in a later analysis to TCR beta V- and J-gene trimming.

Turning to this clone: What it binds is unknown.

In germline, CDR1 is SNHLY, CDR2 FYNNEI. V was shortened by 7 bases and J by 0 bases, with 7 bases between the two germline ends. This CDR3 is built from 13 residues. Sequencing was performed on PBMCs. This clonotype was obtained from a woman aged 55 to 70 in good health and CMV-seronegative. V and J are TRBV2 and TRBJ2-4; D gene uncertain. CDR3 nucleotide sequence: TGTGCCAGCACCCGACTAGCCAAAAACATTCAGTACTTC. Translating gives CASTRLAKNIQYF.